Each of the 23 T cell receptor beta chains below was sequenced from the same sample in a study of immune heterogeneity within non-small cell lung tumors (dated by TCRdb to the late 2010s). Genomic DNA was extracted from bulk tumor tissue and used as the TCR template, and about 0.65 ug gDNA was amplified per sample. During surgery, multiple biopsies were taken from each primary tumor and placed as far apart as possible within the tumor mass. The study cohort was described as untreated and was composed of newly diagnosed NSCLC cases undergoing curative surgery. The run used a HiSeq X Ten. The TCR beta CDR3 region was amplified with a multiplex PCR system whose first round of roughly 11 cycles used 32 V-gene forward primers and 13 J-gene reverse primers. TCRdb's own reprocessing of the public reads used fastp at Q25 and MiXCR and kept productive beta chains. CDR3 protein sequences are deduplicated, and each keeps its most common genes and DNA. Present in this sample are fewer than 3,500 distinct CDR3 sequences, 45% to 55% of which were seen just once. The top ten constitute roughly 9.8% of the sample.

The sequencing sample was made of lung tumor tissue. The receptors were sampled from an older man with non-small cell lung cancer.

This clonotype was observed a few times. The rearrangement uses TRBV20-1 and TRBJ2-1; maybe TRBD1 (5 bases). Germline CDR1 is DFQATT and CDR2 is SNEGSKA (reference sequence). This CDR3 comprises 15 residues. The ends were cut back, 0 bases at V and 2 bases at J, with 11 bases in the middle. CDR3 loop: CSARDRTNPYNEQFF. Here the CDR3 DNA reads TGCAGTGCTAGAGACCGGACAAACCCCTACAATGAGCAGTTCTTC.

For the CDR3, the DNA is TGTGCCAGCAGCTTGGATCGCCAGGGGAGGGATACGCAGTATTTT. This translates into CASSLDRQGRDTQYF. The chain links TRBV5-4 to TRBJ2-1, with D perhaps matching TRBD1 or TRBD2 (6 bases each). The J call may not be correct, given that the DNA end is closer to TRBJ2-3. Germline CDR1 is SGHNT and CDR2 is YYREEE (reference sequence). This CDR3 region has 15 residues.

This clonotype has only a few counts. The rearrangement uses TRBV14 and TRBJ2-7; a possible D gene is TRBD1 (6 bases). V was pared by 3 bases and J by 3 bases, with 12 bases between. The CDR3 covers 14 residues. In germline, CDR1 is SGHDN, CDR2 FVKESK. The CDR3 sequence: CASSHRTEYYEQYF. In DNA, the CDR3 is TGTGCCAGCAGCCATAGGACAGAGTACTACGAGCAGTACTTC.

This chain connects TRBV20-1 to TRBJ2-3, with D maybe TRBD2 (6 bases). CDR3 length equals 17 residues. Germline V CDR1 and CDR2: DFQATT, SNEGSKA (reference sequence). Trimming pared 0 bases from V and 0 bases from J, leaving 16 bases between. The CDR3 here is CSARDRGAGASTDTQYF. CDR3 sequence (DNA): TGCAGTGCTAGAGATCGCGGAGCGGGCGCTAGCACAGATACGCAGTATTTT.

A single count supports this clonotype. The rearrangement uses TRBV7-2 and TRBJ1-4, with 7 bases aligning to TRBD1. After removal of 4 bases from V and 5 bases from J, the junction contained 7 bases not matched to a gene. CDR1 and CDR2 from the germline V gene are SGHTA and FQGNSA. The CDR3 covers 15 residues. The CDR3 DNA sequence: TGTGCCAGCAGCTCGAAACAGGGGATGAATGAAAAACTGTTTTTT. The encoded protein is CASSSKQGMNEKLFF. Filled out from reference TRBV7-2 and TRBJ1-4, the complete variable domain reads GAGVSQSPSNKVTEKGKDVELRCDPISGHTALYWYRQSLGQGLEFLIYFQGNSAPDKSGLPSDRFSAERTGGSVSTLTIQRTQQEDSAVYLCASSSKQGMNEKLFFGSGTQLSVL.

The chain combines TRBV28 with TRBJ2-7, with 8 bases fitting TRBD1. Germline V CDR1 and CDR2: MDHEN, SYDVKM. Unmatched junction bases numbered 8, after V lost 4 bases and J lost 3 bases. The CDR3 covers 15 residues. In nucleotides, the CDR3 is TGTGCCAGCAGTTCCTACAGGACAGGGAGCTACGAGCAGTACTTC. This translates into CASSSYRTGSYEQYF.

V usage is TRBV11-2 and J usage is TRBJ1-1, with no clear D. V lost 5 bases, J lost 0 bases, and 19 bases lay in between. Per germline, CDR1 SGHAT and CDR2 FQNNGV. CDR3 size: 17 residues. For the CDR3, the DNA is TGTGCCAGCAGCGTCCGGGCCCTAGGGTATATGAACACTGAAGCTTTCTTT. Its protein product is CASSVRALGYMNTEAFF.

The rearrangement uses TRBV6-1 and TRBJ2-2; 9 nucleotides agree with TRBD2. Trimming at V came to 0 bases and at J to 2 bases, leaving 7 bases not matched to a gene. This CDR3 spans 18 amino acids. Germline V gives CDR1 MNHNS, CDR2 SASEGT. The CDR3, as DNA: TGTGCCAGCAGTGAAGCAGTTAGCGGGAGCGTAAACACCGGGGAGCTGTTTTTT. Translating it yields CASSEAVSGSVNTGELFF.

The chain's CDR3 is CASSITNEEQFF. DNA for the CDR3: TGTGCCAGCAGTATAACTAATGAGGAGCAGTTCTTC. The chain employs TRBV28 and TRBJ2-1; no reliable D call. V was pared by 5 bases and J by 10 bases, with 12 bases between. This CDR3 is 12 amino acids long. Germline loops: CDR1 MDHEN, CDR2 SYDVKM.

The table lists this clonotype with a few counts. The V gene is TRBV28, the J gene TRBJ1-1; D not resolved. The V and J ends lost 6 bases and 0 bases respectively, with 8 bases between them. Germline V gene lookup returns CDR1 MDHEN and CDR2 SYDVKM. CDR3 length: 13 residues. DNA for the CDR3: TGTGCCAGCAGACAGATAATGAACACTGAAGCTTTCTTT. Its translation is CASRQIMNTEAFF.

The genes are TRBV9 and TRBJ1-2; the D is unclear. From germline, CDR1 is SGDLS and CDR2 YYNGEE. Trimming pared 1 base from V and 13 bases from J, leaving 23 bases between. This CDR3 has 15 amino acids. The CDR3 sequence is CASSVLPQPGRGFTF. In DNA form, the CDR3 reads TGTGCCAGCAGCGTACTCCCACAACCGGGCCGGGGATTCACCTTC.

The chain links TRBV12-3 or TRBV12-4 to TRBJ1-1; 7 bases align to TRBD1. V lost 2 bases and J lost 7; bases outside the gene matches: 22. The CDR3 contains 19 residues. The CDR3 nucleotides read TGTGCCAGCAGTTTACCCCCCCTAAGACAGGGTGTCACAACGGGTGAAGCTTTCTTT. This translates into CASSLPPLRQGVTTGEAFF.

Sample share makes this clonotype large. The J gene is TRBJ2-7, the V gene TRBV11-1, with a possible D match to TRBD1 (5 bases). The CDR3 sequence is 15 residues long. Germline values: CDR1 SGHAT, CDR2 FQDESV (reference sequence). Trimming left V 1 base short and J 2 bases short, with 12 bases between. Here the CDR3 DNA reads TGTGCCAGCAGCTTAGGTCCAGACAGAACCTACGAGCAGTACTTC. It yields the protein CASSLGPDRTYEQYF. Based on the CDR3 plus reference TRBV11-1 and TRBJ2-7, the full variable domain is EAEVAQSPRYKITEKSQAVAFWCDPISGHATLYWYRQILGQGPELLVQFQDESVVDDSQLPKDRFSAERLKGVDSTLKIQPAELGDSAMYLCASSLGPDRTYEQYFGPGTRLTVT.

This clonotype turned up a few times. The CDR3 sequence is CASKGADTQYF. CDR3 in DNA: TGTGCCAGCAAGGGAGCAGATACGCAGTATTTT. V is TRBV6-1 and J is TRBJ2-3; tentatively, D is TRBD2 (5 bases). V lost 7 bases to trimming and J lost 4 bases, with 6 bases between them. The germline V gene encodes CDR1 MNHNS and CDR2 SASEGT. The CDR3 is made up of 11 amino acids.

Details on this clonotype: Mismatch with germline at one junction end may stem from a read error. This sequence joins TRBV7-7 and TRBJ2-5, with 11 bases identical to TRBD1. Germline lookup yields CDR1 SSHAT and CDR2 FNYEAQ (reference sequence). This CDR3 contains 15 residues. The CDR3 bases are TGTGCTAGCAGCTTATCCAGGACAGGGGGCGAGACCCAGTACTTC. It encodes CASSLSRTGGETQYF.

The chain joins TRBV6-1 to TRBJ1-5; D gene unclear. Trimming pared 1 base from V and 8 bases from J, leaving 12 bases between. Germline CDR1 and CDR2: MNHNS and SASEGT. This CDR3 spans 14 amino acids. The DNA for the CDR3 is TGTGCCAGCAGTGAAGATACAGAAACAAAGCCCCAGCATTTT. Translation gives CASSEDTETKPQHF.

This clonotype has just one count. The chain joins TRBV4-2 to TRBJ1-2, with no clear D. The CDR3 covers 13 residues. V lost 5 bases to trimming and J lost 3 bases, with 10 bases between them. The germline V gene encodes CDR1 LGHNA and CDR2 YNFKEQ. The CDR3 is CASSSRGYYGYTF. CDR3 DNA sequence: TGTGCCAGCAGCTCCCGGGGTTACTATGGCTACACCTTC.

DNA for the CDR3: TGTGCCAGCAGCTTTATCCTAGCGGGAAAAGGAGCGCAGTATTTT. The encoded protein is CASSFILAGKGAQYF. This chain connects TRBV7-2 to TRBJ2-3; TRBD2 matches 9 bases. V dropped 3 bases and J dropped 10; count of bases not matched to a gene: 11. Germline V CDR1 and CDR2: SGHTA, FQGNSA. The CDR3 has 15 amino acids.

In regard to this clonotype: One junction end does not reproduce the germline sequence, and a read error may be involved. The chain joins TRBV19 to TRBJ2-7; weak D call: TRBD1 (5 bases). Germline V gene sequence: CDR1 LNHDA, CDR2 SQIVND (reference sequence). The CDR3 extends over 13 amino acids. Here the CDR3 reads CASSHPTGYEHYF. The CDR3 nucleotides are TGTGCCAGTAGCCACCCCACAGGCTACGAGCATTACTTC.

Regarding this clonotype: As the CDR3 is not closed by the conserved phenylalanine or tryptophan, this likely results from a read error. V is TRBV6-2 or TRBV6-3 and J is TRBJ2-1; 9 positions match TRBD1. This CDR3 contains 16 residues. Per germline, CDR1 MNHEY and CDR2 SVGEGT. V lost 7 bases and J lost 4; bases outside the gene matches: 11. The CDR3 sequence is CASTPTRQGEYNEQFL. CDR3 nucleotide sequence: TGTGCCAGCACACCAACACGACAGGGGGAATACAATGAGCAGTTCCTC.

This chain links TRBV20-1 with TRBJ2-7; a weak D match, TRBD1 (6 bases). Germline CDR1 reads DFQATT; CDR2 reads SNEGSKA (reference sequence). Trimming removed 6 bases from V and 0 bases from J, with 15 bases in between. This CDR3 is 14 amino acids long. CDR3 sequence reads: CSATTGSISYEQYF. CDR3 in DNA: TGCAGTGCAACCACAGGGTCTATCTCCTACGAGCAGTACTTC.

The chain recombines TRBV28 with TRBJ2-7; D is possibly TRBD1 (6 bases). Germline assignment: CDR1 MDHEN and CDR2 SYDVKM. This CDR3 comprises 14 residues. V shed 6 bases and J shed 4 bases, with 16 bases lying between them. The CDR3 DNA reads as TGTGCCAGCAGCCCCAGGGGAGTCGGGTACGAGCAGTACTTC. Encoded protein: CASSPRGVGYEQYF.

The chain recombines TRBV5-1 with TRBJ2-7, with D maybe TRBD1 (6 bases). CDR3 length: 13 residues. V dropped 2 bases and J dropped 5 bases, with 11 bases sitting between them. Germline V gene lookup returns CDR1 SGHRS and CDR2 YFSETQ. CDR3 in amino acids: CASSFGQGHEQYF. In DNA form, the CDR3 reads TGCGCCAGCAGCTTTGGGCAGGGGCACGAGCAGTACTTC.